The 9 T cell receptor beta chains reported below all come from one sample, sequenced in a study of shared clonotypes between healthy human individuals. Clones were read by immunoSEQ multiplex PCR, and TCRdb kept only the in-frame ones, dropping some. Here the sample spans about 1.1 million clones, around 78% being singletons. Sequenced sample: memory CD4+ T cells from PBMCs. As to subset: CD45RA-negative fraction. The receptors were gathered from a man aged 18 to 35 in good health. Some clones in this sample may be carry-over from other donors' samples.

The chain recombines TRBV5-1 with TRBJ1-1, with 10 nucleotides matching TRBD1. V shed 4 bases, J shed 4 bases, and the junction held 16 bases outside the gene matches. CDR1 SGHRS and CDR2 YFSETQ come from the germline V gene. This CDR3 comprises 18 residues. Here the CDR3 reads CASSLRVPGQGSGTEAFF. The DNA of the CDR3 is TGCGCCAGCAGCCTAAGAGTCCCGGGACAGGGGTCAGGCACTGAAGCTTTCTTT.

This clone was picked up one time. The sample holds other DNA sequences that translate to the same CDR3. CDR3 in amino acids: CASSWSGSRETQYF. The CDR3, as DNA: TGTGCCAGCAGCTGGAGCGGGAGCAGGGAGACCCAGTACTTC. This chain uses TRBV7-8 with TRBJ2-5; 8 bases map to TRBD2. Per the germline V gene, CDR1 is SGHVS and CDR2 is FQNEAQ. The CDR3 extends over 14 amino acids. J lost 5 bases, V lost 4 bases, and 6 bases had no gene match.

This sequence joins TRBV6-6 and TRBJ2-5, with D unclear. V lost 5 bases, J lost 7 bases, and 11 bases lay in between. Germline assignment: CDR1 MNHNY and CDR2 SVGAGI (reference sequence). This CDR3 has 12 amino acids. This chain's CDR3 is CASSLSVGTQYF. DNA for the CDR3: TGTGCCAGCAGTCTCTCGGTGGGGACCCAGTACTTC.

This clone showed up just once. J is TRBJ2-7 and V is TRBV27, with TRBD1 as a possible D gene (6 bases). CDR1 and CDR2 (germline): MNHEY, SMNVEV (reference sequence). This CDR3 spans 16 amino acids. V dropped 4 bases and J dropped 4 bases, with 20 bases sitting between them. The CDR3 DNA reads as TGTGCCAGCAGTTGGACCAGGGTGAGGGGGTCTTACGAGCAGTACTTC. It is translated as CASSWTRVRGSYEQYF.

This chain links TRBV7-9 with TRBJ1-2; no definite D call. V was trimmed by 3 bases and J by 8 bases, leaving 10 bases between them. The CDR3 is made up of 12 amino acids. CDR1 is SEHNR and CDR2 is FQNEAQ in the germline V gene (reference sequence). CDR3 sequence: CASSFDDRGYTF. The CDR3 bases are TGTGCCAGCAGCTTCGACGATCGCGGCTACACCTTC.

Notes on this clone: Other DNA sequences in this specimen translate into the identical CDR3. The CDR3, as DNA: TGTGCCAGCAGCGTAGGGGGGAGCCTCTACGAGCAGTACTTC. It yields the protein CASSVGGSLYEQYF. The genes are TRBV9 and TRBJ2-7; D may be TRBD1 or TRBD2 (5 bases each). The length of the CDR3 is 14 residues. CDR1 SGDLS and CDR2 YYNGEE come from the germline V gene. V was trimmed by 0 bases and J by 3 bases, leaving 10 bases between them.

The rearrangement uses TRBV9 and TRBJ1-2, with D possibly matching TRBD1 (5 bases). Looked up from germline, CDR1 is SGDLS and CDR2 is YYNGEE. The V gene lost 1 base and the J gene lost 7 bases, with 11 bases spanning the gap. The CDR3 consists of 13 residues. CDR3 region: CASSVRIGGGYTF. As DNA, the CDR3 is TGTGCCAGCAGCGTACGTATCGGGGGTGGCTACACCTTC. The full variable domain, with the rest looked up from reference TRBV9 and TRBJ1-2, is DSGVTQTPKHLITATGQRVTLRCSPRSGDLSVYWYQQSLDQGLQFLIQYYNGEERAKGNILERFSAQQFPDLHSELNLSSLELGDSALYFCASSVRIGGGYTFGSGTRLTVV.

This clone was found once. This chain uses TRBV27 with TRBJ2-5, with TRBD1 as a possible D gene (5 bases). There are 15 residues in the CDR3. Trimming left V 4 bases short and J 2 bases short, with 14 bases between. Germline V gene data show CDR1 as MNHEY and CDR2 as SMNVEV (reference sequence). The CDR3 DNA follows: TGTGCCAGCAGTTGGGCAGGGTGGGGTCAAGAGACCCAGTACTTC. It translates to CASSWAGWGQETQYF.

The chain recombines TRBV16 with TRBJ1-1, with a possible D match to TRBD1 (5 bases). The CDR3 runs 15 residues. Germline CDR1 reads KGHSY; CDR2 reads FQNENV. Between the trimmed V and J ends, which lost 2 bases and 2 bases, there was a span of 12 bases. Here the CDR3 DNA reads TGTGCCAGCAGCCAAAAGAGGGGTGGAAACACTGAAGCTTTCTTT. Encoded protein: CASSQKRGGNTEAFF.